This is a list of T cell receptor beta chains from one sample in a study of blood T cell repertoires in COVID-19. Some clones are missing from TCRdb's copy, which holds only in-frame ones; the method was immunoSEQ multiplex PCR. The sample contains 100,000 to 150,000 clones, 85% of which appear only once. What was sequenced was peripheral blood. The receptors come from an elderly woman with COVID-19, enrolled during active disease. CDR3s include the opening cysteine and the closing phenylalanine or tryptophan. The order of the fields is D gene, clone size, V gene, J gene, CDR3 protein, CDR3 DNA. A D gene is named only where the DNA matches it firmly. Size values are once, few and many counts, or a class for expanded clones, and some rows have none.

>.|.|TRBV28|TRBJ2-1
CASSFSGFSDYNEQFF
TGTGCCAGCAGTTTTAGCGGTTTTAGCGATTACAATGAGCAGTTCTTC
>TRBD1|once|TRBV9|TRBJ2-5
CASSPGTADRTQYF
TGTGCCAGCAGCCCAGGGACAGCGGATCGGACCCAGTACTTC
>.|.|TRBV19|TRBJ1-4
CASSIQGTNEKLFF
TGTGCCAGTAGTATTCAGGGGACTAATGAAAAACTGTTTTTT
>.|.|TRBV7-2|TRBJ2-7
CASSLSGRVDEQYF
TGTGCCAGCAGCTTATCGGGCAGGGTGGACGAGCAGTACTTC
>TRBD1|.|TRBV6-5|TRBJ2-5
CASSYKRDRGLETQYF
TGTGCCAGCAGTTATAAGCGGGACAGGGGATTAGAGACCCAGTACTTC
>.|.|TRBV28|TRBJ1-3
CASSQGYTIYF
TGTGCCAGCAGTCAGGGGTACACCATATATTTT
>.|.|TRBV28|TRBJ1-4
CASSFSEEKLFF
TGTGCCAGCAGTTTTTCCGAGGAAAAACTGTTTTTT
>TRBD1|once|TRBV3-1/TRBV3-2|TRBJ1-4
CASSQSGTANEKLFF
TGTGCCAGCAGCCAGTCCGGGACAGCTAATGAAAAACTGTTTTTT
>TRBD2|.|TRBV2|TRBJ2-1
CASSTGTSGTKQFF
TGTGCCAGCAGTACGGGGACTAGCGGGACGAAGCAGTTCTTC
>.|.|TRBV18|TRBJ1-5
CASSREHSNQPQHF
TGTGCCAGCTCCCGGGAGCATAGCAATCAGCCCCAGCATTTT
>TRBD1|.|TRBV11-3|TRBJ2-2
CASSLLGGAPGELFF
TGTGCCAGCAGCTTATTAGGGGGCGCACCCGGGGAGCTGTTTTTT
>TRBD2|.|TRBV6-1|TRBJ2-3
CASSASSGSGGLADTQYF
TGTGCCAGCAGTGCCTCTAGCGGGTCCGGAGGGCTGGCAGATACGCAGTATTTT
>.|few|TRBV19|TRBJ2-3
CASQRGDRSTDTQYF
TGTGCCAGTCAAAGGGGGGACAGATCCACAGATACGCAGTATTTT
>.|.|TRBV25-1|TRBJ1-2
CASSEMTAYGYTF
TGTGCCAGCAGTGAGATGACAGCCTATGGCTACACCTTC
>.|.|TRBV5-8|TRBJ1-1
CASRLHVGGYTEAFF
TGTGCCAGCAGACTACATGTGGGGGGGTACACTGAAGCTTTCTTT
>TRBD1|.|TRBV7-2|TRBJ1-3
CASSLANRGLPIYF
TGTGCCAGCAGCTTAGCCAACAGGGGGCTCCCCATATATTTT
>TRBD1|.|TRBV19|TRBJ1-2
CASSTTGRQGARGYTF
TGTGCCAGTAGTACCACGGGGAGACAGGGCGCACGGGGCTACACCTTC
>TRBD1|.|TRBV6-5|TRBJ1-5
CASNKDRAGQPQHF
TGTGCCAGCAATAAAGACAGGGCAGGGCAGCCCCAGCATTTT
>.|.|TRBV2|TRBJ2-1
CASSLVPSSYNEQFF
TGTGCCAGCAGTTTGGTTCCGAGCTCCTACAATGAGCAGTTCTTC
>.|.|TRBV2|TRBJ1-1
CASRTMNTEAFF
TGTGCCAGCAGGACAATGAACACTGAAGCTTTCTTT
>TRBD2|.|TRBV4-3|TRBJ2-1
CASSQDMLAGEQFF
TGCGCCAGCAGCCAAGATATGCTAGCGGGTGAGCAGTTCTTC
>.|once|TRBV19|TRBJ2-1
CASSIQTIGNEQFF
TGTGCCAGTAGTATCCAAACTATCGGCAATGAGCAGTTCTTC
>.|.|TRBV28|TRBJ1-4
CASTAGGNEKLFF
TGTGCCAGCACGGCGGGGGGGAATGAAAAACTGTTTTTT
>TRBD2|.|TRBV7-2|TRBJ2-2
CASSPVGTSGTGELFF
TGTGCCAGCAGCCCAGTGGGGACTAGCGGCACCGGGGAGCTGTTTTTT
>.|few|TRBV6-5|TRBJ1-2
CASSYSQELNYGYTF
TGTGCCAGCAGTTACTCTCAGGAACTTAACTATGGCTACACCTTC
>.|.|TRBV11-3|TRBJ2-3
CASSAADTQYF
TGTGCCAGCAGCGCGGCAGATACGCAGTATTTT
>TRBD1|once|TRBV19|TRBJ2-7
CASSAGTGRAYEQYF
TGTGCCAGTAGTGCCGGGACAGGCCGTGCCTACGAGCAGTACTTC
>.|once|TRBV19|TRBJ2-7
CASKDDRAYEQYF
TGTGCCAGTAAGGACGACAGAGCCTACGAGCAGTACTTC
>TRBD1|once|TRBV19|TRBJ1-5
CASRTGFGNQPQHF
TGTGCCAGTAGGACAGGGTTTGGCAATCAGCCCCAGCATTTT
>.|.|TRBV5-8|TRBJ2-7
CASSVYEQYF
TGTGCCAGCAGCGTATACGAGCAGTACTTC
>TRBD1|.|TRBV7-2|TRBJ2-6
CASSTQGALSGANVLTF
TGTGCCAGCAGCACTCAGGGGGCCCTCTCTGGGGCCAACGTCCTGACTTTC
>TRBD2|.|TRBV12-3/TRBV12-4|TRBJ2-7
CASSLLAGGEQYF
TGTGCCAGCAGTTTGCTAGCGGGAGGGGAGCAGTACTTC
>.|.|TRBV29-1|TRBJ1-1
CSGQTLNTEAFF
TGCAGCGGGCAGACACTGAACACTGAAGCTTTCTTT
>TRBD2|.|TRBV27|TRBJ2-7
CASSLGGLAGANEQYF
TGTGCCAGCAGTTTAGGGGGACTAGCGGGAGCGAACGAGCAGTACTTC
>TRBD2|.|TRBV4-2|TRBJ2-7
CASSQEVAGSYEQYF
TGTGCCAGCAGCCAAGAGGTAGCGGGATCCTACGAGCAGTACTTC
>TRBD2|.|TRBV19|TRBJ2-7
CASSMSLAGPYEQYF
TGTGCCAGTAGTATGTCTCTAGCGGGTCCCTACGAGCAGTACTTC
>TRBD2|few|TRBV7-2|TRBJ2-3
CASSLSGGDTDTQYF
TGTGCCAGCAGCTTAAGCGGGGGGGACACAGATACGCAGTATTTT
>.|once|TRBV2|TRBJ1-2
CASSGTGGAGYTF
TGTGCCAGCAGTGGTACCGGTGGTGCGGGCTACACCTTC
>.|few|TRBV21-1|TRBJ2-3
CASSKGEFSARSTDTQYF
TGTGCCAGCAGCAAAGGGGAGTTTAGCGCACGTAGCACAGATACGCAGTATTTT
>.|.|TRBV5-1|TRBJ2-7
CASSLGAPSSYEQYF
TGCGCCAGCAGTTTAGGGGCACCTAGCTCCTACGAGCAGTACTTC
>.|.|TRBV27|TRBJ2-6
CASSLIFRGTGANVLTF
TGTGCCAGCAGTTTAATTTTTAGAGGGACTGGGGCCAACGTCCTGACTTTC
>.|many|TRBV18|TRBJ1-6
CASSPGAVSSYNSPLHF
TGTGCCAGCTCACCAGGGGCCGTGAGCTCCTATAATTCACCCCTCCACTTT
>.|.|TRBV6-1|TRBJ2-5
CASSEGGVLQETQYF
TGTGCCAGCAGTGAAGGTGGAGTCCTACAAGAGACCCAGTACTTC
>.|.|TRBV7-9|TRBJ1-2
CASTYGEGSGYTF
TGTGCCAGCACCTACGGGGAAGGGTCTGGCTACACCTTC
>.|.|TRBV6-5|TRBJ2-7
CASSYSFLSQGEQYF
TGTGCCAGCAGTTACTCCTTCCTTTCCCAGGGGGAGCAGTACTTC
>TRBD2|.|TRBV6-1|TRBJ2-1
CASSDSPLAAGGNEQFF
TGTGCCAGCAGTGATAGCCCCCTAGCGGCGGGGGGAAATGAGCAGTTCTTC
>TRBD2|.|TRBV27|TRBJ2-1
CASSPRRSGSGNEQFF
TGTGCCAGCAGTCCGCGCCGTAGCGGGAGTGGCAATGAGCAGTTCTTC
>.|.|TRBV12-3/TRBV12-4|TRBJ2-7
CASSLLGREYF
TGTGCCAGCAGTTTATTAGGCAGGGAGTACTTC
>TRBD2|few|TRBV28|TRBJ2-7
CASSPRTSGKEYEQYF
TGTGCCAGCAGTCCCCGGACTAGCGGGAAGGAGTACGAGCAGTACTTC
>.|.|TRBV7-9|TRBJ1-1
CASSFITEAFF
TGTGCCAGCAGCTTTATCACTGAAGCTTTCTTT
>.|.|TRBV30|TRBJ1-2
CAWSVLREPLGYTF
TGTGCCTGGAGTGTACTGAGGGAGCCTCTTGGCTACACCTTC